This TCR beta chain was recovered during a study of blood T cell repertoires in COVID-19. Study overall: There were acute and convalescent COVID-19 samples, and they came from the United States, Italy and Spain. PBMCs, B-cell-depleted T cells, or T cells provided the cDNA or gDNA that made up the material.

The CDR3 runs 16 residues. CDR1 SGHTA and CDR2 FQGNSA come from the germline V gene. Trimming at V came to 6 bases and at J to 0 bases, leaving 7 bases not matched to a gene. In the original analysis: Amplification from reference gene primers served as the basis for estimated nucleated cell counts. Assay: immunoSEQ multiplex PCR; the TCRdb copy retains only in-frame clones and omits some. The DNA was the basis for D and trimming; V, J and clone size are from that table. The sample holds just over 150,000 clones, 88% seen once. This clone was picked up one time. V is TRBV7-2 and J is TRBJ2-1, with 8 positions matching TRBD2. The sequence derives from a woman in her seventies with acute or convalescent COVID-19. Sequenced: peripheral blood. The CDR3 loop is CASSREGHSSYNEQFF. In DNA form, the CDR3 reads TGTGCCAGCAGTCGGGAGGGGCACAGCTCCTACAATGAGCAGTTCTTC.